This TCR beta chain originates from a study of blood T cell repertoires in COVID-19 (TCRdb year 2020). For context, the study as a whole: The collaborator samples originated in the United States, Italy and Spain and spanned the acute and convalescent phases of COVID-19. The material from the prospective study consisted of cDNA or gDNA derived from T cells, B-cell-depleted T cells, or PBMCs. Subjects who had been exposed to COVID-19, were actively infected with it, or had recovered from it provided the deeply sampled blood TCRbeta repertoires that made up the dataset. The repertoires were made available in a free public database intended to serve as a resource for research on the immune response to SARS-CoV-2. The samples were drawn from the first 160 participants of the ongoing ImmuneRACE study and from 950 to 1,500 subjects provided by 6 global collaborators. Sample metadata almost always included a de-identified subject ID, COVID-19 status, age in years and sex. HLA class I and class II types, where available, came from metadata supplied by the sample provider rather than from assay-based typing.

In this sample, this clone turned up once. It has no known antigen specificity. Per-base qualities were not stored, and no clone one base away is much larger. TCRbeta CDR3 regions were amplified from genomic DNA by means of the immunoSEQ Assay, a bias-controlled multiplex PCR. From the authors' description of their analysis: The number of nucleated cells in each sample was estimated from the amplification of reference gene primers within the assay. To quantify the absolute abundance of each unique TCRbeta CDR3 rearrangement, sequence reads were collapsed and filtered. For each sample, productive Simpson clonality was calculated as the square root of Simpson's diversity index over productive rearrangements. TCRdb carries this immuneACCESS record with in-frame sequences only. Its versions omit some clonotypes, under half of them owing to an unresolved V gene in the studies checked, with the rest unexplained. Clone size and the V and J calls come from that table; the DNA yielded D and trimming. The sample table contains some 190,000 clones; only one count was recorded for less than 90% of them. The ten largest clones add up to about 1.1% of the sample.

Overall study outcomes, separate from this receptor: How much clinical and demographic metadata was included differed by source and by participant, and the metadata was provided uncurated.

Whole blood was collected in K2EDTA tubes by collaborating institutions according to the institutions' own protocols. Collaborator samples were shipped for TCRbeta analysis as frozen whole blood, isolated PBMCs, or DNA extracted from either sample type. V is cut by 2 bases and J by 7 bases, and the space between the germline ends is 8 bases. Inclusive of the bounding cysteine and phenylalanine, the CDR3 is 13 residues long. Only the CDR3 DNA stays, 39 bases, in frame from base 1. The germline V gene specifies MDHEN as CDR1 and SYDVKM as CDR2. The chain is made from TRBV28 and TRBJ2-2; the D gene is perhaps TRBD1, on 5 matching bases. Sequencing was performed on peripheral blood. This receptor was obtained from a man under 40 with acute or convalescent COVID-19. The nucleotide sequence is TGTGCCAGCAGTTTACAGGGAATCGGGGAGCTGTTTTTT. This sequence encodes CASSLQGIGELFF.